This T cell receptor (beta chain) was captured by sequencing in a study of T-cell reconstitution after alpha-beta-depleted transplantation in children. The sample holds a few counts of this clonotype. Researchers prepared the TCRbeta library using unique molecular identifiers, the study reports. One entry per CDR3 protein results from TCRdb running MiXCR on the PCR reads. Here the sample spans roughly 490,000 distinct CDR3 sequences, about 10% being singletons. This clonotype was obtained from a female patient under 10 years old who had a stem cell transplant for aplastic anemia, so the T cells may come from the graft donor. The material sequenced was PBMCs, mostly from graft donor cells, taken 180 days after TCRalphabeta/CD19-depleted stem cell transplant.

The CDR3: CASSEQQWQGGNTNYGYTF. CDR3 coding DNA: TGTGCCAGCAGTGAACAGCAGTGGCAGGGTGGGAATACTAACTATGGCTACACCTTC. The chain is built from TRBV6-1 and TRBJ1-2; D may be TRBD1 (5 bases). Trimming removed 2 bases at V and 0 bases at J, with 22 bases between. The CDR3 length is 19 residues. CDR1 is MNHNS and CDR2 is SASEGT in the germline V gene.